Shown below are 3 T cell receptor beta chains from a single sample sequenced in a study of T cells after yellow fever vaccination (dated by TCRdb to between 2019 and 2020). This specimen's treatment or condition label, interpreted: live attenuated yellow fever vaccine strain. The method behind the library was 5' RACE. The reads were generated on an Illumina NovaSeq 6000. Starting from the raw public reads, TCRdb applied fastp trimming at Q25, assembled clones with MiXCR and retained in-frame beta chains. Each entry merges the rows of one CDR3 protein and shows their most common DNA and genes. The sample records roughly 99,000 distinct CDR3 sequences, about 6% of which are singletons. Together, the top ten hold under 50% of the sample. The specimen comprised CD8+ T cells sorted from PBMCs, sampled 10 days after the yellow fever booster vaccination. These receptors were taken from a man in his late teens or twenties who received the YFV17D yellow fever vaccine.

The chain has TRBV30 and TRBJ1-4; D might be TRBD1 (5 bases). The length of the CDR3 is 15 residues. Trimming took off 0 bases at V and 9 bases at J, with 17 bases between the two ends. Germline CDR1 and CDR2: GTSNPN and SVGIG (reference sequence). The CDR3 protein is CAWSVGVSGDKKLFF. For the CDR3, the DNA is TGTGCCTGGAGTGTAGGAGTCTCGGGGGATAAAAAACTGTTTTTT.

This chain joins TRBV7-2 and TRBJ1-4; TRBD1 matches at 10 bases. There are 18 residues in the CDR3. Germline CDR1 is SGHTA and CDR2 is FQGNSA. Trimming cost V 5 bases and J 0 bases; bases outside gene matches: 9. CDR3 nucleotide sequence: TGTGCCAGCAGCCCTTGGGACAGGGGCCGTGCAACTAATGAAAAACTGTTTTTT. It is translated as CASSPWDRGRATNEKLFF.

This clonotype was counted between two and nine times. The CDR3 region has the DNA TGCGCCAGCAGCCACCGACAGGTTAGCAATCAGCCCCAGCATTTT. The encoded protein is CASSHRQVSNQPQHF. This chain links TRBV4-1 with TRBJ1-5; D is perhaps TRBD1 (6 bases). The CDR3 totals 15 residues. V lost 3 bases to trimming and J lost 0 bases, with 9 bases between them. Germline values: CDR1 MGHRA, CDR2 YSYEKL.